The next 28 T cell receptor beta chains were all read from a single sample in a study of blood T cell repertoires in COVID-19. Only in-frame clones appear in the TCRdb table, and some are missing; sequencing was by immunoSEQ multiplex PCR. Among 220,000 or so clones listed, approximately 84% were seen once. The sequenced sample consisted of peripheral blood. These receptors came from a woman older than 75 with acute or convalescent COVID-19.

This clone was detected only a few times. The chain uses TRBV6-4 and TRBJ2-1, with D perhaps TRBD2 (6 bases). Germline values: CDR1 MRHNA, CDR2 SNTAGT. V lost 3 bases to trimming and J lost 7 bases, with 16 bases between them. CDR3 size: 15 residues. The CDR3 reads CASSEGSSGGNEQFF. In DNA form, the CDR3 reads TGTGCCAGCAGTGAAGGGTCCTCTGGGGGGAATGAGCAGTTCTTC.

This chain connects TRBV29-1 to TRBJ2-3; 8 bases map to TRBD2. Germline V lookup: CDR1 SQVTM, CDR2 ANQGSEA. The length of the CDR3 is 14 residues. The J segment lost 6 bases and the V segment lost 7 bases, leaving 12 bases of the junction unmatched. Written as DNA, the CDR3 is TGCAGCGCAATTGGATCCGGGGGGGCGGATACGCAGTATTTT. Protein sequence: CSAIGSGGADTQYF.

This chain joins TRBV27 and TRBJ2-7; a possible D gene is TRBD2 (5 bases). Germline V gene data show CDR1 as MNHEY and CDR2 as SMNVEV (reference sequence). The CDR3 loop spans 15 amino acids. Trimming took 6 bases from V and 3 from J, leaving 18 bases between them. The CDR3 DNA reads TGTGCCAGCAGCCGCGGAGCTAGCTGGAGCTACGAGCAGTACTTC. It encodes CASSRGASWSYEQYF.

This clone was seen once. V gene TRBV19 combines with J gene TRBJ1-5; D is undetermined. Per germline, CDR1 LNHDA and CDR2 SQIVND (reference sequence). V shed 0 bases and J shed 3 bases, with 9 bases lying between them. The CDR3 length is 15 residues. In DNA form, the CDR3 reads TGTGCCAGTAGTATAGATAGTACAGTCAATCAGCCCCAGCATTTT. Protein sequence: CASSIDSTVNQPQHF.

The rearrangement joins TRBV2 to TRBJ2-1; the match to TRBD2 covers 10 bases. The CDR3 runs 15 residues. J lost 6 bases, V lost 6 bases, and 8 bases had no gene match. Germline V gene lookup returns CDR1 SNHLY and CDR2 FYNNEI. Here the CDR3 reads CASRAGTSDSNEQFF. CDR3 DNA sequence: TGTGCCAGCAGGGCCGGGACTAGCGACTCCAATGAGCAGTTCTTC.

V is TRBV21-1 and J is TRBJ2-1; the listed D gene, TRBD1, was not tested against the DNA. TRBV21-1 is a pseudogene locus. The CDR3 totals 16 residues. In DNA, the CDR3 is TGTGCCAGCAGCAAATTAGACAGGGGACACTACAATGAGCAGTTCTTC. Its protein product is CASSKLDRGHYNEQFF.

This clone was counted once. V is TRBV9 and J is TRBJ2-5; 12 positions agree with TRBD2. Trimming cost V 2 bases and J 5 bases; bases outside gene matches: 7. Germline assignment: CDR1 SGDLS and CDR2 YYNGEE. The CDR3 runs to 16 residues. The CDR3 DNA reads TGTGCCAGCAGCGTGACTAGCGGGGGAGGAGGGGAGACCCAGTACTTC. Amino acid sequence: CASSVTSGGGGETQYF.

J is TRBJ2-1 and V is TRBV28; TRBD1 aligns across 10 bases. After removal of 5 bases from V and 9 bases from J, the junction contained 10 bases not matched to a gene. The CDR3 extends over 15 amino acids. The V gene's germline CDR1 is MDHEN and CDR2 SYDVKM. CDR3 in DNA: TGTGCCAGCAGTCCAGCCCGGACAGGGGGAGGTGAGCAGTTCTTC. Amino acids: CASSPARTGGGEQFF.

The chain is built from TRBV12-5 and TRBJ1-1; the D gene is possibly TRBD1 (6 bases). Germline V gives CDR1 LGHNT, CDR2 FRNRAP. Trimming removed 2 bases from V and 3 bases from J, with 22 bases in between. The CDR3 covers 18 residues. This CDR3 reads CASGLSQGLFIADTEAFF. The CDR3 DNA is TGTGCTAGTGGTTTGAGTCAGGGGCTCTTTATCGCGGACACTGAAGCTTTCTTT. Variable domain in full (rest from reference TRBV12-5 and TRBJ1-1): DARVTQTPRHKVTEMGQEVTMRCQPILGHNTVFWYRQTMMQGLELLAYFRNRAPLDDSGMPKDRFSAEMPDATLATLKIQPSEPRDSAVYFCASGLSQGLFIADTEAFFGQGTRLTVV.

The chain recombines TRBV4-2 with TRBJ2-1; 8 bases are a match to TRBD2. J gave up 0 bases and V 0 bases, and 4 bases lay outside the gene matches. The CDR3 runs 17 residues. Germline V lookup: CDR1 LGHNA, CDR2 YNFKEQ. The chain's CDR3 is CASSQETSASSYNEQFF. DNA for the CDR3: TGTGCCAGCAGCCAAGAGACTAGCGCTAGCTCCTACAATGAGCAGTTCTTC.

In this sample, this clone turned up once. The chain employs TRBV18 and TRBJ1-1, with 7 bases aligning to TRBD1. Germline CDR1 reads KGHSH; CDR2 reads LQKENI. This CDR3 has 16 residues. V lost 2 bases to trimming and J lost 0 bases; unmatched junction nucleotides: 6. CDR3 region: CASSPAGTVMNTEAFF. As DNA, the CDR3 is TGTGCCAGCTCACCAGCCGGGACAGTTATGAACACTGAAGCTTTCTTT.

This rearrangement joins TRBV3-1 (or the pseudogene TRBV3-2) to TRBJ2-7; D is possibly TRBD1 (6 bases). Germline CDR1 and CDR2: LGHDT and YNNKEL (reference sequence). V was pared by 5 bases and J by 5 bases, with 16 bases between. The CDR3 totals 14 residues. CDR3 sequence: CASSKNWGRHEQYF. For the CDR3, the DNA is TGTGCCAGCAGCAAGAACTGGGGGCGACACGAGCAGTACTTC.

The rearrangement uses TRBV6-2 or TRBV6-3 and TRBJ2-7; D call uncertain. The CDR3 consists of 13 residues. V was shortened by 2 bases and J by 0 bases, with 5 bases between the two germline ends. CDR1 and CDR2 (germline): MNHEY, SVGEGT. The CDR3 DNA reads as TGTGCCAGCAGTTACGAGAGCTCCTACGAGCAGTACTTC. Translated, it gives CASSYESSYEQYF.

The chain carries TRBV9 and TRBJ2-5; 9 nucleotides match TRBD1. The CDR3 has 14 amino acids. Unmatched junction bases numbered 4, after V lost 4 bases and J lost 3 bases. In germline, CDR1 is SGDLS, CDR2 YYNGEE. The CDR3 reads CASSPTGGKETQYF. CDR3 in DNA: TGTGCCAGCAGCCCGACAGGGGGTAAAGAGACCCAGTACTTC.

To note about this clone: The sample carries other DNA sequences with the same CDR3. In DNA form, the CDR3 reads TGTGCCAGCAGCGCCAAGGGACAGTCTAATGAAAAACTGTTTTTT. Protein: CASSAKGQSNEKLFF. The chain combines TRBV9 with TRBJ1-4, with 7 bases fitting TRBD1. Germline lookup yields CDR1 SGDLS and CDR2 YYNGEE. This CDR3 is built from 15 residues. The ends lost 3 bases at V and 3 bases at J; junction bases unmatched: 5.

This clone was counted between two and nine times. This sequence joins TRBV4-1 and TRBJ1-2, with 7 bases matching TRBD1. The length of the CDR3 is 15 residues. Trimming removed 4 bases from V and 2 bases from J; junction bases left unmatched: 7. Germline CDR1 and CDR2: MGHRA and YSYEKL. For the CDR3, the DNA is TGCGCCAGCAGCCCCCAGGCGACAGGGAACTATGGCTACACCTTC. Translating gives CASSPQATGNYGYTF.

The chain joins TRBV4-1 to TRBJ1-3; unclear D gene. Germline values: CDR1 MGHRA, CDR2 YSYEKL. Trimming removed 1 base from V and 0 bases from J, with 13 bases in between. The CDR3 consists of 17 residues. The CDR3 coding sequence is TGCGCCAGCAGCCAAGGTCCCCAGGTGAGCTCTGGAAACACCATATATTTT. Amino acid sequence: CASSQGPQVSSGNTIYF.

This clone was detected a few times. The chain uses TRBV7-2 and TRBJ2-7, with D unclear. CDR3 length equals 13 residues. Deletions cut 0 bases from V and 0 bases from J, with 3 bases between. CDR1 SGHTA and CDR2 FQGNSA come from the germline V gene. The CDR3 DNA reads TGTGCCAGCAGCTTAGCAGCCTCCTACGAGCAGTACTTC. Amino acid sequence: CASSLAASYEQYF.

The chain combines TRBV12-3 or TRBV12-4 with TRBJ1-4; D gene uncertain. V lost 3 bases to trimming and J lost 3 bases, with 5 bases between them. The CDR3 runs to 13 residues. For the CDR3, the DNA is TGTGCCAGCAGTTTCGGAGCTAATGAAAAACTGTTTTTT. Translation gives CASSFGANEKLFF.

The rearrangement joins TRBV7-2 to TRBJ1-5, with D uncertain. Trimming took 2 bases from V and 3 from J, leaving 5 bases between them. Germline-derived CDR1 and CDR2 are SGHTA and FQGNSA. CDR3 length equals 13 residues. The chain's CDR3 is CASSLQYNQPQHF. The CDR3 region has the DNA TGTGCCAGCAGCTTACAGTACAATCAGCCCCAGCATTTT.

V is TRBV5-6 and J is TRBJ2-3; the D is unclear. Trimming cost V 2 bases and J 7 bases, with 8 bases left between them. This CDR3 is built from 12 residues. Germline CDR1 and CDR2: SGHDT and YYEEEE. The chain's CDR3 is CASSFPRHTQYF. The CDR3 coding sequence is TGTGCCAGCAGCTTCCCCAGGCATACGCAGTATTTT.

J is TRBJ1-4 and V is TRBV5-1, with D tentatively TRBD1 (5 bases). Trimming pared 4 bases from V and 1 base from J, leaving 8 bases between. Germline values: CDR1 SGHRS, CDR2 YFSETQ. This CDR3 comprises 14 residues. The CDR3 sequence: CASSVQGTNEKLFF. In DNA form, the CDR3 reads TGCGCCAGCAGCGTCCAGGGAACTAATGAAAAACTGTTTTTT. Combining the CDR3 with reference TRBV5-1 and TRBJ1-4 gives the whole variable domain KAGVTQTPRYLIKTRGQQVTLSCSPISGHRSVSWYQQTPGQGLQFLFEYFSETQRNKGNFPGRFSGRQFSNSRSEMNVSTLELGDSALYLCASSVQGTNEKLFFGSGTQLSVL.

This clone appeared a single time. The CDR3 region has the DNA TGTGCCAGCGGGGGCCCATCCTACAATGAGCAGTTCTTC. Translation: CASGGPSYNEQFF. The V call is TRBV6-5, the J call TRBJ2-1, with a tentative D call TRBD1 (6 bases). The V gene's germline CDR1 is MNHEY and CDR2 SVGAGI. Trimming removed 8 bases from V and 1 base from J, with 9 bases in between. The CDR3 is 13 amino acids.

The CDR3 coding sequence is TGCGCCAGCAGCCGGGACAGCGCTTGGAACACTGAAGCTTTCTTT. This codes for CASSRDSAWNTEAFF. The gene calls are TRBV4-3 and TRBJ1-1, with TRBD1 identical over 7 bases. The CDR3 runs to 15 residues. Germline V gene sequence: CDR1 LGHNA, CDR2 YSLEER. After removal of 4 bases from V and 1 base from J, the junction contained 6 bases not matched to a gene.

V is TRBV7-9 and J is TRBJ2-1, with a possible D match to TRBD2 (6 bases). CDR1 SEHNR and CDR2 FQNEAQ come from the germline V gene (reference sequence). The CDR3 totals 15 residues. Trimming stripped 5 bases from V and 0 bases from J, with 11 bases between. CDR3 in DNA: TGTGCCAGCAGCCCCCAGCGGGCCTCCTACAATGAGCAGTTCTTC. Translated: CASSPQRASYNEQFF.

The CDR3 region has the DNA TGTGCCAGTAGTCTTCAACAGGGATTGCCCACTGAAGCTTTCTTT. Encoded protein: CASSLQQGLPTEAFF. The rearrangement links TRBV19 to TRBJ1-1; the D gene is possibly TRBD1 (6 bases). The CDR3 has 15 amino acids. Germline V gene data show CDR1 as LNHDA and CDR2 as SQIVND (reference sequence). V was shortened by 5 bases and J by 4 bases, with 17 bases between the two germline ends. The full variable domain, completed using reference TRBV19 and TRBJ1-1, is DGGITQSPKYLFRKEGQNVTLSCEQNLNHDAMYWYRQDPGQGLRLIYYSQIVNDFQKGDIAEGYSVSREKKESFPLTVTSAQKNPTAFYLCASSLQQGLPTEAFFGQGTRLTVV.

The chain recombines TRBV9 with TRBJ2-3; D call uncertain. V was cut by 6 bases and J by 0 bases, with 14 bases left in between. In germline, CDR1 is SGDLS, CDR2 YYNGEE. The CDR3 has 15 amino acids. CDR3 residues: CASTAAGLSTDTQYF. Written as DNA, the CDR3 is TGTGCCAGCACTGCTGCTGGGCTTAGCACAGATACGCAGTATTTT.

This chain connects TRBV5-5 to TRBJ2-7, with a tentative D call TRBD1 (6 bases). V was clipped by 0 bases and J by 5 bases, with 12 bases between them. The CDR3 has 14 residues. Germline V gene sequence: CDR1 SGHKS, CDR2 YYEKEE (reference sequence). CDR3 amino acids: CASSLVAGVDEQYF. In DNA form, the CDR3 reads TGTGCCAGCAGCTTGGTTGCAGGGGTGGACGAGCAGTACTTC. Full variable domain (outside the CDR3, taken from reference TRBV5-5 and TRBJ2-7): DAGVTQSPTHLIKTRGQQVTLRCSPISGHKSVSWYQQVLGQGPQFIFQYYEKEERGRGNFPDRFSARQFPNYSSELNVNALLLGDSALYLCASSLVAGVDEQYFGPGTRLTVT.